One sample yielded the 28 T cell receptor beta chains listed below, sequenced in a study of shared clonotypes between healthy human individuals. The assay was immunoSEQ multiplex PCR, and TCRdb's table has in-frame clones only and misses some. The repertoire has hundreds of thousands of clones, approximately 96% of them found once; the top ten carry 0.11%. Naive CD8 cells were CD45RO-negative, positively selected for CCR7, excluding terminally differentiated effector memory CD45RA+ cells. Sequencing input: naive CD8+ T cells sorted from blood. Receptors were obtained from a woman in her twenties or thirties in good health.

The V gene is TRBV14, the J gene TRBJ2-3, with 12 positions matching TRBD1. The V gene's germline CDR1 is SGHDN and CDR2 FVKESK. With V trimmed by 0 bases and J by 2 bases, 3 bases remained unmatched. The CDR3 is 17 residues long. CDR3 loop: CASSQERDRGLTDTQYF. CDR3 sequence (DNA): TGTGCCAGCAGCCAAGAGAGGGACAGGGGGCTCACAGATACGCAGTATTTT.

V gene TRBV27 combines with J gene TRBJ2-7; weak D call: TRBD1 (6 bases). Trimming shortened V by 2 bases and J by 2 bases, and 10 bases separated the two germline ends. The CDR3 is 14 amino acids. The V gene's germline CDR1 is MNHEY and CDR2 SMNVEV (reference sequence). The chain's CDR3 is CASSLEGVPYEQYF. CDR3 DNA: TGTGCCAGCAGTTTAGAGGGGGTGCCCTACGAGCAGTACTTC.

The V call is TRBV27, the J call TRBJ1-2, with 12 bases lining up with TRBD1. Germline values: CDR1 MNHEY, CDR2 SMNVEV (reference sequence). The ends lost 4 bases at V and 6 bases at J; junction bases unmatched: 6. This CDR3 spans 15 amino acids. CDR3 nucleotides: TGTGCCAGCAGTTCTGGGACAGGGGGCGAGAATGGCTACACCTTC. It translates to CASSSGTGGENGYTF.

The chain combines TRBV9 with TRBJ2-1; 10 bases are a match to TRBD2. The CDR3 has 16 residues. Germline V gene data show CDR1 as SGDLS and CDR2 as YYNGEE. V shed 4 bases and J 5 bases; nucleotides not matched to a gene: 9. CDR3 coding DNA: TGTGCCAGCAGCCCATCGGGACTAGCGCGACACAATGAGCAGTTCTTC. Translated: CASSPSGLARHNEQFF.

This CDR3 is CASRGSGSSYEQYF. As DNA, the CDR3 is TGTGCCAGCAGGGGTAGCGGGAGTAGCTACGAGCAGTACTTC. The gene calls are TRBV28 and TRBJ2-7; 9 bases map to TRBD2. CDR1 is MDHEN, CDR2 SYDVKM, per germline. V lost 6 bases, J lost 3 bases, and 6 bases stayed unmatched. This CDR3 is 14 amino acids long.

The chain joins TRBV28 to TRBJ2-5, with 10 bases identical to TRBD1. The CDR3 has 16 residues. The germline gives CDR1 MDHEN, CDR2 SYDVKM. V lost 6 bases and J lost 5; bases outside the gene matches: 12. The CDR3 DNA reads TGTGCCAGCAGACGCTCCGACAGGGGGCGCAGGGAGACCCAGTACTTC. Its translation is CASRRSDRGRRETQYF.

This chain connects TRBV11-2 to TRBJ2-1, with a possible D match to TRBD2 (7 bases). The CDR3 loop spans 13 amino acids. Germline lookup yields CDR1 SGHAT and CDR2 FQNNGV. Deletions cut 7 bases from V and 10 bases from J, with 17 bases between. CDR3 nucleotide sequence: TGTGCCAGCAAGTTGGGAGGGCAGGGGGAGCAGTTCTTC. Translated: CASKLGGQGEQFF.

The chain couples TRBV2 to TRBJ2-1, with D unclear. Germline assignment: CDR1 SNHLY and CDR2 FYNNEI. V dropped 0 bases and J dropped 2 bases, with 8 bases sitting between them. This CDR3 has 15 residues. CDR3 sequence: CASSEASNPYNEQFF. The CDR3 nucleotides are TGTGCCAGCAGTGAAGCTTCAAACCCCTACAATGAGCAGTTCTTC.

The chain combines TRBV29-1 with TRBJ2-2; weak D call: TRBD1 (6 bases). Germline V gene sequence: CDR1 SQVTM, CDR2 ANQGSEA. CDR3 length: 14 residues. The V gene lost 3 bases and the J gene lost 5 bases, with 13 bases spanning the gap. The CDR3 here is CSVDPRGRTGELFF. CDR3 bases: TGCAGCGTTGATCCCAGGGGTAGGACCGGGGAGCTGTTTTTT.

The chain links TRBV21-1 to TRBJ2-5; TRBD1, the table's D call, lacks a check against the DNA. TRBV21-1 is classified as a pseudogene. The CDR3 runs 20 residues. The CDR3 sequence: CASSKYPPSRRTGDQETQYF. CDR3 nucleotide sequence: TGTGCCAGCAGCAAATATCCCCCTTCCCGACGTACAGGAGACCAAGAGACCCAGTACTTC.

J is TRBJ1-2 and V is TRBV27; no definite D call. The CDR3 runs to 12 residues. Germline loops: CDR1 MNHEY, CDR2 SMNVEV (reference sequence). V gave up 3 bases and J gave up 4 bases, with 6 bases separating them. For the CDR3, the DNA is TGTGCCAGCAGTTTTCCGGGCTATGGCTACACCTTC. Translated: CASSFPGYGYTF.

This chain connects TRBV28 to TRBJ2-7, with D maybe TRBD1 (5 bases). The CDR3 extends over 13 amino acids. Trimming removed 2 bases from V and 7 bases from J, with 12 bases in between. Germline V lookup: CDR1 MDHEN, CDR2 SYDVKM. CDR3 coding DNA: TGTGCCAGCAGTTTACAGGGTTTCGGTGAGCAGTACTTC. This codes for CASSLQGFGEQYF.

The CDR3 DNA is TGTGCCAGCAGTTTAGCAGGGGAGGACTATGGCTACACCTTC. Residues: CASSLAGEDYGYTF. This chain links TRBV28 with TRBJ1-2, with D tentatively TRBD1 (6 bases). The CDR3 has 14 residues. V was trimmed by 2 bases and J by 3 bases, leaving 10 bases between them. The germline V gene encodes CDR1 MDHEN and CDR2 SYDVKM.

J is TRBJ2-1 and V is TRBV19; 8 bases fit TRBD1. Losses at the gene ends were 5 bases for V and 6 bases for J; bases not matched to a gene: 3. The germline CDR1 and CDR2 sequences are LNHDA and SQIVND (reference sequence). The length of the CDR3 is 13 residues. The CDR3 bases are TGTGCCAGTAGTCCTGGACAGGGCAATGAGCAGTTCTTC. Amino acids: CASSPGQGNEQFF. Based on the CDR3 plus reference TRBV19 and TRBJ2-1, the full variable domain is DGGITQSPKYLFRKEGQNVTLSCEQNLNHDAMYWYRQDPGQGLRLIYYSQIVNDFQKGDIAEGYSVSREKKESFPLTVTSAQKNPTAFYLCASSPGQGNEQFFGPGTRLTVL.

Points on this clone: This specimen includes other DNA sequences encoding the same CDR3. This chain uses TRBV5-1 with TRBJ2-3, with 11 bases that match TRBD2. V lost 2 bases, J lost 3 bases, and 2 bases stayed unmatched. CDR1 is SGHRS and CDR2 is YFSETQ in the germline V gene. The CDR3 is made up of 15 amino acids. CDR3 nucleotides: TGCGCCAGCAGCTTTCTAGCGGGGGGAACAGATACGCAGTATTTT. Translated, it gives CASSFLAGGTDTQYF.

The chain has TRBV29-1 and TRBJ2-1; 7 bases line up with TRBD1. V was pared by 5 bases and J by 1 base, with 5 bases of the junction left unmatched. CDR1 and CDR2 (germline): SQVTM, ANQGSEA. The CDR3 is 14 amino acids. The CDR3, as DNA: TGCAGCGTTCTTACAGGGGAATCCTACAATGAGCAGTTCTTC. As protein: CSVLTGESYNEQFF.

V gene TRBV5-4 combines with J gene TRBJ2-3, with D unresolved. Trimming removed 3 bases at V and 2 bases at J, with 1 base between. Per germline, CDR1 SGHNT and CDR2 YYREEE (reference sequence). The length of the CDR3 is 11 residues. The CDR3 loop is CASSYTDTQYF. In nucleotides, the CDR3 is TGTGCCAGCAGCTACACAGATACGCAGTATTTT.

This rearrangement joins TRBV5-6 to TRBJ2-7, with TRBD2 matching over 9 bases. The CDR3 length is 16 residues. Germline CDR1 SGHDT, CDR2 YYEEEE. V dropped 4 bases and J dropped 4; count of bases not matched to a gene: 12. This chain's CDR3 is CASSRLLAGGVYEQYF. The CDR3 DNA sequence: TGTGCCAGCAGCCGATTACTAGCGGGTGGTGTGTACGAGCAGTACTTC.

The chain carries TRBV28 and TRBJ2-1, with 10 bases fitting TRBD2. CDR1 MDHEN and CDR2 SYDVKM come from the germline V gene. This CDR3 contains 16 residues. The junction had 7 bases not matched to a gene; V was cut back by 5 bases and J by 3 bases. In nucleotides, the CDR3 is TGTGCCAGCAGTACTAGCGGGGAGGAGAACTACAATGAGCAGTTCTTC. Amino acid sequence: CASSTSGEENYNEQFF.

The V and J genes are TRBV10-3 and TRBJ1-2; the D gene is possibly TRBD1 (6 bases). CDR3 length: 17 residues. The V end was cut by 3 bases, the J end by 5 bases, with 22 bases between. Germline CDR1 and CDR2: ENHRY and SYGVKD. The CDR3 is CAISDTFGGQPVYGYTF. CDR3 DNA sequence: TGTGCCATCAGTGATACCTTTGGGGGACAACCAGTTTATGGCTACACCTTC.

The rearrangement uses TRBV5-6 and TRBJ1-1; D is unclear. CDR1 and CDR2 from the germline V gene are SGHDT and YYEEEE. V was pared by 4 bases and J by 1 base, with 17 bases between. The CDR3 sequence is 16 residues long. CDR3 nucleotides: TGTGCCAGCAGCATCTTAATACAGTTAGGGAACACTGAAGCTTTCTTT. Protein: CASSILIQLGNTEAFF.

The chain links TRBV28 to TRBJ1-1; D gene uncertain. Trimming removed 2 bases from V and 5 bases from J, with 12 bases in between. The CDR3 spans 14 residues. The germline V gene encodes CDR1 MDHEN and CDR2 SYDVKM. The CDR3 DNA reads as TGTGCCAGCAGTTTAGGACGGTTGAGGACTGAAGCTTTCTTT. Amino acids: CASSLGRLRTEAFF.

The chain carries TRBV7-8 and TRBJ2-3; 10 bases map to TRBD2. V lost 0 bases, J lost 2 bases, and 11 bases stayed unmatched. The CDR3 spans 19 residues. Germline-derived CDR1 and CDR2 are SGHVS and FQNEAQ. The CDR3, as DNA: TGTGCCAGCAGCTTAGCGGGGACTAGCGTTTATCCACCCACAGATACGCAGTATTTT. Translation: CASSLAGTSVYPPTDTQYF.

This chain uses TRBV27 with TRBJ2-1; either TRBD1 or TRBD2 may supply D (6 bases each). Germline values: CDR1 MNHEY, CDR2 SMNVEV (reference sequence). The CDR3 totals 16 residues. V dropped 5 bases and J dropped 4 bases, with 18 bases sitting between them. The CDR3 bases are TGTGCCAGCAGTCCAAAGACCCGAGGGGGGTACAATGAGCAGTTCTTC. It is translated as CASSPKTRGGYNEQFF.

The gene calls are TRBV7-9 and TRBJ2-5, with TRBD1 matching over 7 bases. The V gene's germline CDR1 is SEHNR and CDR2 FQNEAQ (reference sequence). V lost 10 bases, J lost 2 bases, and 13 bases stayed unmatched. The CDR3 has 15 amino acids. CDR3 loop: CATTYSGTAQETQYF. CDR3 coding DNA: TGTGCCACCACATACTCCGGGACAGCTCAAGAGACCCAGTACTTC.

This chain connects TRBV10-1 to TRBJ2-1; 11 bases are a match to TRBD2. Germline CDR1 and CDR2: WNHNN and SYGVQD (reference sequence). V gave up 2 bases and J gave up 2 bases; unmatched junction bases: 2. CDR3 length: 16 residues. CDR3 coding DNA: TGCGCCAGCAGTGAGATAGCGGGAGGGACCTACAATGAGCAGTTCTTC. It yields the protein CASSEIAGGTYNEQFF.

The genes are TRBV5-6 and TRBJ1-5, with a weak D call TRBD1 (6 bases). Per germline, CDR1 SGHDT and CDR2 YYEEEE. Trimming took off 2 bases at V and 7 bases at J, with 16 bases between the two ends. The CDR3 consists of 15 residues. CDR3 sequence: CASSFSGVGWQPQHF. The CDR3 nucleotides read TGTGCCAGCAGCTTTTCAGGGGTAGGTTGGCAGCCCCAGCATTTT.

The CDR3 DNA follows: TGTGCCAGCCTTAGCTCCTACGAGCAGTACTTC. Translated: CASLSSYEQYF. This rearrangement joins TRBV27 to TRBJ2-7; D uncertain. From germline, CDR1 is MNHEY and CDR2 SMNVEV (reference sequence). This CDR3 has 11 residues. Trimming shortened V by 8 bases and J by 0 bases, and 5 bases separated the two germline ends.